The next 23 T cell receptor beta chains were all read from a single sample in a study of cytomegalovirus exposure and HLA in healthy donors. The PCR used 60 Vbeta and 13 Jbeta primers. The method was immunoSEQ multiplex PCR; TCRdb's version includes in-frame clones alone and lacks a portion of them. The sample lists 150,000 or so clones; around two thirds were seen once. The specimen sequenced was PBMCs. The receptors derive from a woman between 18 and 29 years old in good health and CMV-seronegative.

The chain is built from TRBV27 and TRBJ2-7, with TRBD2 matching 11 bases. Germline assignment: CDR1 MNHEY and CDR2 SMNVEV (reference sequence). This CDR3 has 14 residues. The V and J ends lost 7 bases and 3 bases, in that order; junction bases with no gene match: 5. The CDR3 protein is CASNNLAGGYEQYF. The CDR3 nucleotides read TGTGCCAGCAACAACCTAGCGGGGGGCTACGAGCAGTACTTC.

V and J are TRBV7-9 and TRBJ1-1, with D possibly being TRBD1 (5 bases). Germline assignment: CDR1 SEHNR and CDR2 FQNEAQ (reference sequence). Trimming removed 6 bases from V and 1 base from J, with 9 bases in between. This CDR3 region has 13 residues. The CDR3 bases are TGTGCCAGCAGTTCCACAGGGAACACTGAAGCTTTCTTT. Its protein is CASSSTGNTEAFF.

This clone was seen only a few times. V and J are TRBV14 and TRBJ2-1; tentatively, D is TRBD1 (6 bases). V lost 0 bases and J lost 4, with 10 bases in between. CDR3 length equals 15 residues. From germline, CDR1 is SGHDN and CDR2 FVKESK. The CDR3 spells CASSQEDRFYNEQFF. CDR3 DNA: TGTGCCAGCAGCCAAGAGGACAGATTTTACAATGAGCAGTTCTTC.

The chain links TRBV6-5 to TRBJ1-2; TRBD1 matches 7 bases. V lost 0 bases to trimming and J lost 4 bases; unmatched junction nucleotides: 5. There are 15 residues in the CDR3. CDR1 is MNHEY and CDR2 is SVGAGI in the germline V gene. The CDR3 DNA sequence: TGTGCCAGCAGTTACTCGCCAGGGGGGAGCTATGGCTACACCTTC. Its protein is CASSYSPGGSYGYTF.

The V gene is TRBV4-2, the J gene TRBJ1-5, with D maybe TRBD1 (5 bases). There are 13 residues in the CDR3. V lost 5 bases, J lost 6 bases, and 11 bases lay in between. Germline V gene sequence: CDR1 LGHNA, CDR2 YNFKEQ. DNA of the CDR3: TGTGCCAGCAGCGGGGGGGAGGTTCAGCCCCAGCATTTT. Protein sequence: CASSGGEVQPQHF.

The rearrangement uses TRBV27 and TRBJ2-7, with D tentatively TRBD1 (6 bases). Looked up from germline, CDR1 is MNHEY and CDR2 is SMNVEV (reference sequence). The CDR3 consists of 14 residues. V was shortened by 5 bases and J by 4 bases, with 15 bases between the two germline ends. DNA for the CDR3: TGTGCCAGCAGTAGGGGACACCCGGATTACGAGCAGTACTTC. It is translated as CASSRGHPDYEQYF.

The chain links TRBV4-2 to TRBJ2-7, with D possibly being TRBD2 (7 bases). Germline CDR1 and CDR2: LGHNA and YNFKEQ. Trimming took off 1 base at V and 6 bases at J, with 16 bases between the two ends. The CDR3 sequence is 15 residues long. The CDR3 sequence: CASSQGVGGPFEQYF. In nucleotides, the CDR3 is TGTGCCAGCAGCCAAGGGGTCGGGGGGCCCTTCGAGCAGTACTTC.

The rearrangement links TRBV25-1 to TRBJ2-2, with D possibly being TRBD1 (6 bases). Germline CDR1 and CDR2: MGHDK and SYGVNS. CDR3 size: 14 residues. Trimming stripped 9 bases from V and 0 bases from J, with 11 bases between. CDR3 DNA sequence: TGTGCCAGTAAGGGGGATGCGAACACCGGGGAGCTGTTTTTT. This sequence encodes CASKGDANTGELFF.

The CDR3: CASSLGGLAGGSYNEQFF. CDR3 coding DNA: TGTGCCAGCAGCTTAGGGGGACTAGCGGGGGGCTCCTACAATGAGCAGTTCTTC. V gene TRBV7-2 combines with J gene TRBJ2-1; 15 bases fit TRBD2. Germline V lookup: CDR1 SGHTA, CDR2 FQGNSA. V lost 1 base and J lost 0; bases outside the gene matches: 1. The CDR3 is 18 amino acids.

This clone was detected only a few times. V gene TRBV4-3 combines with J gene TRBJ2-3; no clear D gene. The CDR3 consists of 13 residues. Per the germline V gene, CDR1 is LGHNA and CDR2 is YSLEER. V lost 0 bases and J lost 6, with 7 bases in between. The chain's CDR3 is CASSQELSDTQYF. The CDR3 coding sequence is TGCGCCAGCAGCCAAGAATTGAGTGATACGCAGTATTTT.

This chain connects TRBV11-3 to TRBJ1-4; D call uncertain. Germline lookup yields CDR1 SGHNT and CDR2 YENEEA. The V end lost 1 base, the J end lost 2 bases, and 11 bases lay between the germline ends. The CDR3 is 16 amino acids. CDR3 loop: CASSLGARMTNEKLFF. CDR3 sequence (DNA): TGTGCCAGCAGCTTAGGGGCCCGGATGACTAATGAAAAACTGTTTTTT.

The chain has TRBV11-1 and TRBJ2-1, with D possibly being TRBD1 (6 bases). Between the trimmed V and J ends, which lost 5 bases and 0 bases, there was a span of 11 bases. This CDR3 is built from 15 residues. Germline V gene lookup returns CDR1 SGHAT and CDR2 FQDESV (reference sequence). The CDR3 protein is CASSQDSLSYNEQFF. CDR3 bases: TGTGCCAGCAGCCAGGACAGCCTCTCCTACAATGAGCAGTTCTTC.

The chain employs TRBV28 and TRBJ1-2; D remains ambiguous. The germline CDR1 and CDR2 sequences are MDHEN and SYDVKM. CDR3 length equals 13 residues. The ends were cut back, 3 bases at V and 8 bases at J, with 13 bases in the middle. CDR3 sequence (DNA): TGTGCCAGCAGTTTCCCGAACACGAGGGGCTACACCTTC. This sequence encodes CASSFPNTRGYTF.

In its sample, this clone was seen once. CDR3 residues: CASSAQGGLGNTIYF. For the CDR3, the DNA is TGTGCCAGCAGCGCACAGGGGGGACTAGGAAACACCATATATTTT. This chain joins TRBV2 and TRBJ1-3, with TRBD1 identical over 8 bases. CDR3 length equals 15 residues. The germline V gene has CDR1 SNHLY and CDR2 FYNNEI. V lost 6 bases and J lost 4; bases outside the gene matches: 8. The whole variable domain, filled in from reference TRBV2 and TRBJ1-3, reads EPEVTQTPSHQVTQMGQEVILRCVPISNHLYFYWYRQILGQKVEFLVSFYNNEISEKSEIFDDQFSVERPDGSNFTLKIRSTKLEDSAMYFCASSAQGGLGNTIYFGEGSWLTVV.

This CDR3 is CASSQEVSGGSYEQYF. DNA for the CDR3: TGTGCCAGCAGCCAAGAGGTGTCGGGGGGATCCTACGAGCAGTACTTC. The rearrangement uses TRBV4-2 and TRBJ2-5, with TRBD2 matching 7 bases. The DNA end favors TRBJ2-7, so the J call may be wrong. Looked up from germline, CDR1 is LGHNA and CDR2 is YNFKEQ. The CDR3 is 16 residues long.

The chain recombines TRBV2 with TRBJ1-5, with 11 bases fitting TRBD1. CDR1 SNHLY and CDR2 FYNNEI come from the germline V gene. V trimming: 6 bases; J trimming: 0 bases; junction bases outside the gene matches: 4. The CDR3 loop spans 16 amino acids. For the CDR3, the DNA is TGTGCCAGCAGGCTCGGGACAGGGGGTAGCAATCAGCCCCAGCATTTT. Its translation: CASRLGTGGSNQPQHF.

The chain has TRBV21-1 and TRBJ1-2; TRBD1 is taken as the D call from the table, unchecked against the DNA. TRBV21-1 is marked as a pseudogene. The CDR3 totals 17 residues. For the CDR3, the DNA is TGTGCCAGCAGCAAAAAGGACAGGGGAAAAGCTAACTATGGCTACACCTTC. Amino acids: CASSKKDRGKANYGYTF.

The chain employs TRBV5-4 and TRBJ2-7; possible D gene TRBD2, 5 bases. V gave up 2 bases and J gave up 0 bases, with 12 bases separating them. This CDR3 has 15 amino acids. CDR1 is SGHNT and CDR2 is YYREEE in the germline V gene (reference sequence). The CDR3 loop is CASSFYGMSSYEQYV. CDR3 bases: TGTGCCAGCAGCTTCTACGGGATGAGCTCCTACGAGCAGTACGTC.

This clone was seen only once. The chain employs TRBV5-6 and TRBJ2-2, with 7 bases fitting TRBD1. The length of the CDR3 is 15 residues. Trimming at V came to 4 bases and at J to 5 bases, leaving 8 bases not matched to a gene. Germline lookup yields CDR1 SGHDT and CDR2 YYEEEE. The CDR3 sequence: CASSRPTGLTGELFF. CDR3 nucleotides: TGTGCCAGCAGCAGACCGACAGGGCTTACCGGGGAGCTGTTTTTT. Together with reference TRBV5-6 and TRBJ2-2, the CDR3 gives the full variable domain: DAGVTQSPTHLIKTRGQQVTLRCSPKSGHDTVSWYQQALGQGPQFIFQYYEEEERQRGNFPDRFSGHQFPNYSSELNVNALLLGDSALYLCASSRPTGLTGELFFGEGSRLTVL.

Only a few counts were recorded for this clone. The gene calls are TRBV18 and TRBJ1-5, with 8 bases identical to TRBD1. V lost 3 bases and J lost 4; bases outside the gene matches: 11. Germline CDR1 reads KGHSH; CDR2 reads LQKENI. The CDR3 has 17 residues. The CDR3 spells CASSPTPGGMANQPQHF. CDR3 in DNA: TGTGCCAGCTCACCCACACCAGGGGGCATGGCGAATCAGCCCCAGCATTTT. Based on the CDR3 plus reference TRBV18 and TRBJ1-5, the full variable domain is NAGVMQNPRHLVRRRGQEARLRCSPMKGHSHVYWYRQLPEEGLKFMVYLQKENIIDESGMPKERFSAEFPKEGPSILRIQQVVRGDSAAYFCASSPTPGGMANQPQHFGDGTRLSIL.

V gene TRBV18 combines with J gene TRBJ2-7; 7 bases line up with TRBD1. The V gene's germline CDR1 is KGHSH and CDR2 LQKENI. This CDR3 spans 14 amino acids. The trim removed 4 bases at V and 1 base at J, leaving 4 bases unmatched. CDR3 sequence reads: CASSQMTGSYEQYF. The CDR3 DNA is TGTGCCAGCTCACAAATGACAGGGTCCTACGAGCAGTACTTC.

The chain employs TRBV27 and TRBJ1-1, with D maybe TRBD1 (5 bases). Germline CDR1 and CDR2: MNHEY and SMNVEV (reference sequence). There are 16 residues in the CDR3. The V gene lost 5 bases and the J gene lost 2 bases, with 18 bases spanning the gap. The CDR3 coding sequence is TGTGCCAGCAGTCCTTCCTGGGGCAAAGTAAACACTGAAGCTTTCTTT. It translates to CASSPSWGKVNTEAFF.

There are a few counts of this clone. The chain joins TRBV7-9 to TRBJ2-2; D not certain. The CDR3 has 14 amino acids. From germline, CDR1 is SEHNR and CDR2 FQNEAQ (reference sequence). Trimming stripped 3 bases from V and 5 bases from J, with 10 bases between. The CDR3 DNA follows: TGTGCCAGCAGCTTCCAGTTGATTACCGGGGAGCTGTTTTTT. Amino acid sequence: CASSFQLITGELFF.